The rows below give T cell receptor beta chains drawn from one sample of a study of preoperative IRX-2 immunotherapy in early breast cancer. Sequenced by immunoSEQ multiplex PCR; TCRdb stores in-frame clones only, minus some. The sample lists 40,000 to 50,000 clones, 60% to 85% occurring once. This specimen was tumor tissue, taken after IRX-2 immunotherapy. The receptors originated from a human donor with breast cancer. Both conserved end residues are part of each CDR3. D genes are given only for firm matches. Part of the rows lack a size; the others show once, few, many or a class for expanded clones.

D	J	V	size	CDR3	DNA
-	TRBJ1-2	TRBV15	-	CATSLGDGPIYGYTF	TGTGCCACCAGCCTAGGCGACGGCCCGATCTATGGCTACACCTTC
-	TRBJ2-7	TRBV30	-	CAWGAFLGKSHEQYF	TGTGCCTGGGGGGCATTCTTAGGGAAGTCCCACGAGCAGTACTTC
TRBD2	TRBJ2-5	TRBV7-8	once	CASSFEGGLEETQYF	TGTGCCAGCAGCTTTGAGGGAGGGCTCGAAGAGACCCAGTACTTC
-	TRBJ1-6	TRBV25-1	once	CASSGTLSSYNSPLHF	TGTGCTAGCAGTGGGACCCTGAGCTCCTATAATTCACCCCTCCACTTT
-	TRBJ1-1	TRBV19	-	CASSARGLNTEAFF	TGTGCCAGTAGTGCACGGGGCCTGAACACTGAAGCTTTCTTT
-	TRBJ2-7	TRBV15	few	CATSRGGVVDEQYF	TGTGCCACCAGCAGGGGTGGGGTTGTGGACGAGCAGTACTTC
-	TRBJ2-7	TRBV7-8	-	CASSFWGSYEQYF	TGTGCCAGCAGCTTCTGGGGCTCCTACGAGCAGTACTTC
TRBD1	TRBJ1-5	TRBV10-1	-	CASSEGQGRPQHF	TGCGCCAGCAGCGAGGGACAGGGCAGGCCCCAGCATTTT
TRBD2	TRBJ2-7	TRBV28	-	CASSRLAYEQYF	TGTGCCAGCAGTAGACTAGCGTACGAGCAGTACTTC
-	TRBJ2-1	TRBV10-3	-	CAISESSFGALEQFF	TGTGCCATCAGTGAGTCGAGCTTCGGGGCCTTAGAGCAGTTCTTC
TRBD1	TRBJ2-7	TRBV12-5	-	CASGSGTGAIREQYF	TGTGCTAGTGGCTCCGGGACAGGGGCCATTCGCGAGCAGTACTTC
-	TRBJ1-2	TRBV6-8	-	CASRPGDNYGYTF	TGTGCCAGCAGGCCAGGGGATAACTATGGCTACACCTTC
TRBD1	TRBJ1-5	TRBV23-1	-	CASSLEPGQGKPQHF	TGCGCCAGCAGCTTAGAACCGGGACAGGGGAAGCCCCAGCATTTT
-	TRBJ2-7	TRBV19	-	CASSSPSTGSYEQYF	TGTGCCAGTAGTAGCCCATCGACGGGGAGCTACGAGCAGTACTTC
-	TRBJ1-1	TRBV6-8	-	CASSYAYGTTEAFF	TGTGCCAGCAGTTACGCCTACGGGACAACTGAAGCTTTCTTT
-	TRBJ2-3	TRBV7-8	-	CASSLAEGDTQYF	TGTGCCAGCAGCTTAGCGGAGGGAGATACGCAGTATTTT
-	TRBJ2-3	TRBV29-1	-	CSVASSPKSTDTQYF	TGCAGCGTTGCGTCTAGCCCCAAGAGCACAGATACGCAGTATTTT
-	TRBJ2-6	TRBV5-1	-	CASSPSLSGANVLTF	TGCGCCAGCAGCCCAAGCCTCTCTGGGGCCAACGTCCTGACTTTC
TRBD2	TRBJ2-1	TRBV5-1	-	CASSLFSSGGNYNEQFF	TGCGCCAGCAGCTTGTTTTCTAGCGGGGGCAACTACAATGAGCAGTTCTTC
TRBD1	TRBJ2-6	TRBV6-7	-	CASSTTGAGANVLTF	TGTGCCAGCAGTACCACAGGGGCTGGGGCCAACGTCCTGACTTTC
TRBD1	TRBJ2-5	TRBV19	-	CASSDRGPQETQYF	TGTGCCAGTAGCGACAGGGGCCCACAAGAGACCCAGTACTTC
TRBD1	TRBJ2-6	TRBV19	-	CASTRTGSGANVLTF	TGTGCCAGTACCCGGACAGGGTCTGGGGCCAACGTCCTGACTTTC
-	TRBJ2-3	TRBV6-8	-	CAIRKTAPSTDTQYF	TGTGCCATCAGGAAAACAGCCCCTAGCACAGATACGCAGTATTTT
-	TRBJ2-7	TRBV5-1	-	CASSLGQHFGYEQYF	TGCGCCAGCAGCTTGGGACAGCATTTCGGTTACGAGCAGTACTTC
TRBD1	TRBJ2-7	TRBV5-1	-	CASSLVGQGGEQYF	TGCGCCAGCAGCTTGGTAGGACAGGGTGGCGAGCAGTACTTC
TRBD2	TRBJ2-5	TRBV9	-	CASGLAMETQYF	TGTGCCAGCGGACTAGCGATGGAGACCCAGTACTTC
-	TRBJ1-1	TRBV28	-	CASSSPHFRDRYEAFF	TGTGCCAGCAGTTCGCCCCACTTCCGGGACCGTTACGAAGCTTTCTTT
TRBD2	TRBJ2-7	TRBV12-5	-	CASGLVAGGAYEQYF	TGTGCTAGTGGTCTAGTAGCGGGAGGTGCTTACGAGCAGTACTTC
-	TRBJ2-1	TRBV15	-	CATSREGWSYNEQFF	TGTGCCACCAGCAGAGAGGGGTGGTCCTACAATGAGCAGTTCTTC
TRBD1	TRBJ1-1	TRBV6-8	-	CASSARDRIEAFF	TGTGCCAGCAGTGCCCGGGACAGGATAGAAGCTTTCTTT
-	TRBJ1-3	TRBV7-6	-	CASSKQGSGNTIYF	TGTGCCAGCAGCAAGCAAGGCTCTGGAAACACCATATATTTT
-	TRBJ1-4	TRBV19	-	CASSLSGARDEKLFF	TGTGCCAGTAGTCTCTCTGGGGCGCGGGATGAAAAACTGTTTTTT
TRBD1	TRBJ1-2	TRBV5-1	-	CASSLAGTANYGYTF	TGCGCCAGCAGCTTGGCTGGGACAGCTAACTATGGCTACACCTTC
-	TRBJ1-2	TRBV9	-	CASSEASGRNYGYTF	TGTGCCAGCAGTGAAGCATCAGGGCGGAACTATGGCTACACCTTC
-	TRBJ1-1	TRBV6-8	-	CASSHRGGSYTKAFF	TGTGCCAGCTCTCATCGGGGGGGGAGTTACACTAAAGCTTTCTTT
TRBD1	TRBJ2-5	TRBV4-1	few	CASSQAADRGETQYF	TGCGCCAGCAGCCAAGCAGCGGACAGGGGGGAGACCCAGTACTTC
TRBD2	TRBJ2-5	TRBV11-3	-	CASSLVGTSGGDTQYF	TGTGCCAGCAGCTTAGTAGGGACTAGCGGGGGGGATACCCAGTACTTC
-	TRBJ2-7	TRBV14	-	CASSQESGTSRYF	TGTGCCAGCAGCCAAGAATCTGGGACGTCGCGGTACTTC
-	TRBJ1-6	TRBV5-1	-	CASSPGEASYNSPLHF	TGCGCCAGCAGCCCGGGGGAGGCCTCGTATAATTCACCCCTCCACTTT
-	TRBJ2-7	TRBV18	-	CASSPDTYEQYF	TGTGCCAGCTCACCGGACACCTACGAGCAGTACTTC
TRBD1	TRBJ2-7	TRBV19	-	CASGDRGEQYF	TGTGCCAGTGGGGACAGGGGAGAGCAGTACTTC
-	TRBJ2-1	TRBV10-1	-	CASQPGGQQGGEQFF	TGCGCCAGCCAGCCGGGGGGTCAGCAAGGGGGTGAGCAGTTCTTC
-	TRBJ1-2	TRBV11-1	-	CASSLAVGIYGYTF	TGTGCCAGCAGCTTAGCGGTAGGAATCTATGGCTACACCTTC
TRBD2	TRBJ2-3	TRBV23-1	-	CAAHLAGGCTDTQYF	TGCGCCGCACATTTAGCGGGGGGGTGCACAGATACGCAGTATTTT
-	TRBJ1-1	TRBV7-7	-	CASSLAGRGVTEAFF	TGTGCCAGCAGCTTAGCTGGCAGGGGTGTAACTGAAGCTTTCTTT
-	TRBJ2-7	TRBV12-5	-	CASGLAYEQYF	TGTGCTAGTGGTTTGGCTTACGAGCAGTACTTC
TRBD2	TRBJ2-1	TRBV23-1	-	CASRREGKGFNSYNEQFF	TGCGCCAGCCGCCGGGAGGGGAAGGGTTTTAACTCCTACAATGAGCAGTTCTTC
-	TRBJ1-1	TRBV6-8	few	CASSHPGGGVAFF	TGTGCCAGCAGTCACCCGGGGGGCGGAGTAGCTTTCTTT
-	TRBJ1-4	TRBV11-3	-	CASSLDPGGGYEKLFF	TGTGCCAGCAGCTTAGATCCCGGGGGCGGTTATGAAAAACTGTTTTTT
-	TRBJ1-5	TRBV7-5	-	CASSLAPLGAGSNQPQHF	TGTGCCAGCAGCTTAGCCCCCCTAGGAGCCGGCTCCAATCAGCCCCAGCATTTT